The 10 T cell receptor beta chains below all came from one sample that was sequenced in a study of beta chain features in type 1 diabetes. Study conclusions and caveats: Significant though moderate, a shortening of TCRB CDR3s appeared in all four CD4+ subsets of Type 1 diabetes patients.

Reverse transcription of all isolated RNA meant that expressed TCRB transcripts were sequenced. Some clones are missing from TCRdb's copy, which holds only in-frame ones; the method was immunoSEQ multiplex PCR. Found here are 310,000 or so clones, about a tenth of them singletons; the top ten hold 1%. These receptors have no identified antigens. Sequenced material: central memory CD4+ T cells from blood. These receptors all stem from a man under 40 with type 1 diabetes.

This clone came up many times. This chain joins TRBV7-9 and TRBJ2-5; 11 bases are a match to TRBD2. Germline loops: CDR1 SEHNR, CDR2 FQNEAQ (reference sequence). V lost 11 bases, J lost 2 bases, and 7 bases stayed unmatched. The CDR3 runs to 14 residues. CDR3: CASLAGGLQETQYF. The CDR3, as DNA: TGTGCCTCCCTAGCGGGGGGCCTGCAAGAGACCCAGTACTTC.

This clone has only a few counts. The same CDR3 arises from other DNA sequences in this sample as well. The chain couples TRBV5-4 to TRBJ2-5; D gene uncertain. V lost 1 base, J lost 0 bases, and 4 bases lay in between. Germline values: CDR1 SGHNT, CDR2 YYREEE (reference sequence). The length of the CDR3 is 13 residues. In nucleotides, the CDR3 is TGTGCCAGCAGCTTGTCGTACCAAGAGACCCAGTACTTC. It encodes CASSLSYQETQYF.

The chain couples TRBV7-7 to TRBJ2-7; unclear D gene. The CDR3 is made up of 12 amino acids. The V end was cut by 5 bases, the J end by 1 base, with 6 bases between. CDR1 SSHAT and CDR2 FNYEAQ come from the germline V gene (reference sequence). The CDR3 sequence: CASSPLSYEQYF. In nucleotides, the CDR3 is TGTGCCAGCAGCCCCTTATCCTACGAGCAGTACTTC.

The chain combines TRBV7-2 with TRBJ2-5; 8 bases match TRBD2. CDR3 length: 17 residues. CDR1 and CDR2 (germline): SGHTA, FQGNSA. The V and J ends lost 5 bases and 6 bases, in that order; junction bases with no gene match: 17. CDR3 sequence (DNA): TGTGCCAGCAGCCCGCTCTCCCGTCCGGGGGGGCCTAAGACCCAGTACTTC. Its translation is CASSPLSRPGGPKTQYF.

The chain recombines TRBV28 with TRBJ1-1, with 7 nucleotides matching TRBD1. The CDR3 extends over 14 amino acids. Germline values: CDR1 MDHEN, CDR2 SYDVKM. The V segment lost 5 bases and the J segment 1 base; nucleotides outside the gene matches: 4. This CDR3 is CASSQGGANTEAFF. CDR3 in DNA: TGTGCCAGCAGTCAAGGGGGCGCGAACACTGAAGCTTTCTTT.

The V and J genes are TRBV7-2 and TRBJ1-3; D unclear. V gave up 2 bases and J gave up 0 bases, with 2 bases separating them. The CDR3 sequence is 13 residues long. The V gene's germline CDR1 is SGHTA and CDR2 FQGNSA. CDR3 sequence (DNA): TGTGCCAGCAGCTTAAGCTCTGGAAACACCATATATTTT. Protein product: CASSLSSGNTIYF.

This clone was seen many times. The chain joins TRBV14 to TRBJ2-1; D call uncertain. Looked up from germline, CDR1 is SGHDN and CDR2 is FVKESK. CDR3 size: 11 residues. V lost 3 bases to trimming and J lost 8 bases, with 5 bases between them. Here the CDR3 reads CASSQIHEQFF. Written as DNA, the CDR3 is TGTGCCAGCAGCCAGATCCATGAGCAGTTCTTC.

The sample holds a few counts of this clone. The CDR3 bases are TGTGCCAGCAGTCCCCAGGACAGGACCGATGTTCAGCCCCAGCATTTT. Its translation: CASSPQDRTDVQPQHF. The J gene is TRBJ1-5, the V gene TRBV6-6; 7 nucleotides match TRBD1. There are 16 residues in the CDR3. V gave up 5 bases and J gave up 6 bases; unmatched junction bases: 13. Germline V gene sequence: CDR1 MNHNY, CDR2 SVGAGI (reference sequence).

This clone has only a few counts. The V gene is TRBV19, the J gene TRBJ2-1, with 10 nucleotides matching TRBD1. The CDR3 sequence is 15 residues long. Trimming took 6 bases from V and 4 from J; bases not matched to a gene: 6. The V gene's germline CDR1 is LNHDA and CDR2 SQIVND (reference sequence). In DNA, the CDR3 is TGTGCCAGTAGCCTGGGACAGGGGTTGTACAATGAGCAGTTCTTC. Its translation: CASSLGQGLYNEQFF.

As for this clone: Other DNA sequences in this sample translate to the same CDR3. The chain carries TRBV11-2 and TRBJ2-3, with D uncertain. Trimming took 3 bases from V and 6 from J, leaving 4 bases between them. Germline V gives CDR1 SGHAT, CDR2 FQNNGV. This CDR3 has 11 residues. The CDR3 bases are TGTGCCAGCAGCTTCCCGGATACGCAGTATTTT. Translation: CASSFPDTQYF.